Presented here are 3 T cell receptor beta chains from one specimen sequenced in a study of T cells in Graves' hyperthyroidism and ophthalmopathy (dated by TCRdb to about 2019). Library method: multiplex PCR. This sample was sequenced with an Illumina HiSeq 2000. Amplification of TCR beta CDR3 regions was carried out from RNA transcripts. The TCR CDR3 was subjected to a first round of RT-PCR using the HTBI primer set and the Qiagen OneStep RT-PCR kit. TCRdb applied fastp at Q25 and MiXCR to the public reads, then kept only in-frame beta chains. Rows with a matching CDR3 protein are joined into one entry that keeps the most common DNA and genes. The sample table lists some 360,000 distinct CDR3 sequences, 11% to 15% of them with a count of one. About 11% of the sample lies in the top ten. What was sequenced was blood. The receptors originated from a woman between 55 and 75 years old with Graves' hyperthyroidism.

This clonotype was counted many times. The gene calls are TRBV20-1 and TRBJ2-5; the D gene is possibly TRBD2 (5 bases). V was trimmed by 3 bases and J by 2 bases, leaving 13 bases between them. Germline V lookup: CDR1 DFQATT, CDR2 SNEGSKA (reference sequence). The CDR3 runs to 14 residues. In nucleotides, the CDR3 is TGCAGTGCTAGCTCGGGGTTGGGTCAAGAGACCCAGTACTTC. It codes for CSASSGLGQETQYF.

This clonotype was recorded a few times. The chain employs TRBV20-1 and TRBJ1-2, with D possibly matching TRBD1 (5 bases). The CDR3 has 14 amino acids. Trimming pared 5 bases from V and 2 bases from J, leaving 15 bases between. Germline lookup yields CDR1 DFQATT and CDR2 SNEGSKA (reference sequence). The CDR3 here is CSADPLTGNYGYTF. CDR3 coding DNA: TGCAGTGCTGACCCTCTAACAGGAAACTATGGCTACACCTTC.

V usage is TRBV24-1 and J usage is TRBJ1-2; D remains unclear. Germline values: CDR1 KGHDR, CDR2 SFDVKD. V lost 5 bases, J lost 7 bases, and 7 bases lay in between. The CDR3 runs to 11 residues. CDR3 DNA: TGTGCCACCAGTGGACGGGCTGGCTACACCTTC. This sequence encodes CATSGRAGYTF.